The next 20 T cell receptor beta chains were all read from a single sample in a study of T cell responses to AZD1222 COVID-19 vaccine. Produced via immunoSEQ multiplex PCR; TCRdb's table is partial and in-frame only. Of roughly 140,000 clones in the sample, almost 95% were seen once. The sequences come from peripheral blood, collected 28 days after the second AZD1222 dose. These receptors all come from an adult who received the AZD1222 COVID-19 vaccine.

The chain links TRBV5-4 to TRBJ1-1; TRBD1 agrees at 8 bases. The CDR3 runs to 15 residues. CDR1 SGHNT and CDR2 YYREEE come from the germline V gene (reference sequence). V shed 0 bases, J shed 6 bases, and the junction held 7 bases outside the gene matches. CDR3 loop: CASSLDGGTGPEAFF. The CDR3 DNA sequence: TGTGCCAGCAGCTTGGATGGCGGGACAGGTCCTGAAGCTTTCTTT.

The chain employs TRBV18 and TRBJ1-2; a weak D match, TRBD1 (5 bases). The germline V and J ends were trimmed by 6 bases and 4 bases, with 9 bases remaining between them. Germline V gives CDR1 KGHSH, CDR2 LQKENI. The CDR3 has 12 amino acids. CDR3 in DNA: TGTGCCAGCTCCGACAGCAGCTATGGCTACACCTTC. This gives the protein CASSDSSYGYTF.

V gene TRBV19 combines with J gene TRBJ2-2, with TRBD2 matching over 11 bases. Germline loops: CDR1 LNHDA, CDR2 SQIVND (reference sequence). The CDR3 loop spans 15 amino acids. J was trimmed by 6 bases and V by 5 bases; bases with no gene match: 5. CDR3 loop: CASSGSGRGSGELFF. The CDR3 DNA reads TGTGCCAGTAGTGGTAGCGGGAGGGGGTCCGGGGAGCTGTTTTTT.

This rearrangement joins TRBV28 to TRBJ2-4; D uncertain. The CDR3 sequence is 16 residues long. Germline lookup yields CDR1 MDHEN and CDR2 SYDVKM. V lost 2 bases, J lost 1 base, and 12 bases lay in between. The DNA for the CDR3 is TGTGCCAGCAGTTTACGTGGGGAATTGGCCAAAAACATTCAGTACTTC. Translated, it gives CASSLRGELAKNIQYF.

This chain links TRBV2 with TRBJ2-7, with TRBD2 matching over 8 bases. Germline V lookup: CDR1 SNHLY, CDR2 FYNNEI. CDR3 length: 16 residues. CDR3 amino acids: CASSEAVKAGAQPAHV. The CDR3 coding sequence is TGTGCCAGCAGTGAAGCAGTTAAAGCGGGGGCCCAACCAGCCCACGTC.

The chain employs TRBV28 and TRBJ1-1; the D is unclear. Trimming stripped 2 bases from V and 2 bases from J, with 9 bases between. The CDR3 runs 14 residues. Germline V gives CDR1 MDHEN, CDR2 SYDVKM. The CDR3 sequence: CASSLPNRNTEAFF. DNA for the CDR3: TGTGCCAGCAGTTTACCGAACCGAAACACTGAAGCTTTCTTT.

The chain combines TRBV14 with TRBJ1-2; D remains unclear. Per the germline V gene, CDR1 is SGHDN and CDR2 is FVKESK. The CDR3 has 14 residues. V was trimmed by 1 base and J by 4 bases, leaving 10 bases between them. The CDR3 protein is CASSQGRSVYGYTF. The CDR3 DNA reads TGTGCCAGCAGCCAAGGACGCTCAGTCTATGGCTACACCTTC.

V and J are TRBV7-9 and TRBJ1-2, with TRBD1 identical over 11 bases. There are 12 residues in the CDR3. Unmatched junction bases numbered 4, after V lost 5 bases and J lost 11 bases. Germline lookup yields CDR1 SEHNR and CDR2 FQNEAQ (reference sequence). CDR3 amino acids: CASSMGQGEYTF. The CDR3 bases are TGTGCCAGCAGCATGGGACAGGGGGAATACACCTTC.

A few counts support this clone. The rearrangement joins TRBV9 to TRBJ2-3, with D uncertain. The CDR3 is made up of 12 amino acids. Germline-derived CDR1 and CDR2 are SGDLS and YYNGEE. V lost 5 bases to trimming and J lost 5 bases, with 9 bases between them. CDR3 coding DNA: TGTGCCAGCAGTCAATCTGGAGATACGCAGTATTTT. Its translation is CASSQSGDTQYF.

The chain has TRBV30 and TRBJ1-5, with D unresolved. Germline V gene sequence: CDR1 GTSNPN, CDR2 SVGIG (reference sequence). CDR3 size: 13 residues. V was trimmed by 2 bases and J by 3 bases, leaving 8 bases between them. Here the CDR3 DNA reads TGTGCCTGGAGTAGTCAGTTCAATCAGCCCCAGCATTTT. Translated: CAWSSQFNQPQHF.

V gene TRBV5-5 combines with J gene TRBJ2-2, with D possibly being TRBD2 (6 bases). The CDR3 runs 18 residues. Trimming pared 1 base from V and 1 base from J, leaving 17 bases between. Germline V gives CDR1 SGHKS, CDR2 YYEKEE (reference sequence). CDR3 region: CASSLRVVGTGNTGELFF. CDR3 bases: TGTGCCAGCAGCTTGAGGGTTGTCGGGACTGGGAACACCGGGGAGCTGTTTTTT.

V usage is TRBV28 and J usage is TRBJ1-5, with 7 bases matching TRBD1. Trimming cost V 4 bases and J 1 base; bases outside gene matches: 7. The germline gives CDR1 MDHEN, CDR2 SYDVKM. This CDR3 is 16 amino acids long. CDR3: CASSSPQGGSNQPQHF. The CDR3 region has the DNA TGTGCCAGCAGTTCCCCTCAGGGGGGGAGCAATCAGCCCCAGCATTTT.

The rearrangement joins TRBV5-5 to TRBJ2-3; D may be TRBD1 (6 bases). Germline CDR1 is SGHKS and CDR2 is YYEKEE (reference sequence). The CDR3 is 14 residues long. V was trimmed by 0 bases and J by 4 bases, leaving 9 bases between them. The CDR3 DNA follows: TGTGCCAGCAGCTTGGTACAGGGAGCAGATACGCAGTATTTT. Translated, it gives CASSLVQGADTQYF. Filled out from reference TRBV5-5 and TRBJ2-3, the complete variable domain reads DAGVTQSPTHLIKTRGQQVTLRCSPISGHKSVSWYQQVLGQGPQFIFQYYEKEERGRGNFPDRFSARQFPNYSSELNVNALLLGDSALYLCASSLVQGADTQYFGPGTRLTVL.

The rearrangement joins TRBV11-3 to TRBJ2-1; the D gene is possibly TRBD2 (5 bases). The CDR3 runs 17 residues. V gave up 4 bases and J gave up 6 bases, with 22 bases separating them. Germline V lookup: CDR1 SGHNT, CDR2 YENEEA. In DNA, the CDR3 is TGTGCCAGCAGCTCTGGACTCCTTGGGTCATCGGGCAATGAGCAGTTCTTC. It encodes CASSSGLLGSSGNEQFF.

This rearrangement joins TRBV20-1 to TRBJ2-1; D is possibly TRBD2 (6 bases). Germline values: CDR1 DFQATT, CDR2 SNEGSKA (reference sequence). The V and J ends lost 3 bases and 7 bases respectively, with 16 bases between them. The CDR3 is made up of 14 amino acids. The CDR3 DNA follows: TGCAGTGCTAGTTCTCTAGCGTTGGGGAATGAGCAGTTCTTC. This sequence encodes CSASSLALGNEQFF.

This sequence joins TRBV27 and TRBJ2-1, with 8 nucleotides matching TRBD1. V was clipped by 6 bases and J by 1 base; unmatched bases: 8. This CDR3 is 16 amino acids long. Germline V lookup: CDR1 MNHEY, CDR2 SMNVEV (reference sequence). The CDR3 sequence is CASSPIDRGSYNEQFF. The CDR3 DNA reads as TGTGCCAGCAGCCCTATCGACAGGGGATCCTACAATGAGCAGTTCTTC.

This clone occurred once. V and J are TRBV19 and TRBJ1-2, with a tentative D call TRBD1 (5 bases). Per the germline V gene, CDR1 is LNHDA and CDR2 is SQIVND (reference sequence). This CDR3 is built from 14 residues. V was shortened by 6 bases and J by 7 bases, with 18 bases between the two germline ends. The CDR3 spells CASRGQELFGGYTF. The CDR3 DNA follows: TGTGCCAGTAGGGGGCAGGAGCTCTTCGGTGGCTACACCTTC.

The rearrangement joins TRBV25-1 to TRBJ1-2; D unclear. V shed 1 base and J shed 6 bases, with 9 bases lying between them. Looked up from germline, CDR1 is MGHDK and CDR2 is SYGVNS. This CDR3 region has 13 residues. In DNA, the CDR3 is TGTGCCAGCAGTGAATTTGAGGCAGATGGCTACACCTTC. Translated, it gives CASSEFEADGYTF.

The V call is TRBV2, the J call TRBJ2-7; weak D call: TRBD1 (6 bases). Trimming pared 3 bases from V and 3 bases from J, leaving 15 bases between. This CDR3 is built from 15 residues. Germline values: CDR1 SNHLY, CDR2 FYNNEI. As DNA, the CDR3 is TGTGCCAGCAGTGACAACCTACAGGGATTCTACGAGCAGTACGTC. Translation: CASSDNLQGFYEQYV.

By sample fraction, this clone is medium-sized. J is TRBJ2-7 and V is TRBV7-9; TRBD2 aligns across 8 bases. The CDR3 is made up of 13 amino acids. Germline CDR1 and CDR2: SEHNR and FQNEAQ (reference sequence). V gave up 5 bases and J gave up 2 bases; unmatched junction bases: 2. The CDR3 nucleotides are TGTGCCAGCAGCCAGGGACTAGCCTACGAGCAGTACTTC. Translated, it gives CASSQGLAYEQYF.